This T cell receptor (beta chain) was found in a study of T cells in Graves' hyperthyroidism and ophthalmopathy. The CDR3 length is 14 residues. Losses at the gene ends were 0 bases for V and 4 bases for J; bases not matched to a gene: 2. Germline V gives CDR1 SGDLS, CDR2 YYNGEE. Hyperthyroidism patients were newly diagnosed, had disease duration under 2 months, and were aged 18 to 65 years. Amplified TCR beta CDR3 regions derived from RNA transcripts. RT-PCR in the first round (using the HTBI primer set) targeted the TCR CDR3. Via MiXCR, TCRdb re-called the multiplex PCR reads, giving one row per CDR3 protein. This sample yields some 380,000 distinct CDR3 sequences, of which approximately 12% are seen a single time; roughly 20% belongs to the top ten.

The sequence was obtained from a man younger than 45 with Graves' hyperthyroidism that later progressed to Graves' ophthalmopathy. Source material: blood. The V and J genes are TRBV9 and TRBJ2-3; 7 bases map to TRBD1. CDR3 loop: CASSVEGASDTQYF. As DNA, the CDR3 is TGTGCCAGCAGCGTAGAGGGGGCCTCAGATACGCAGTATTTT.